A single sample is the source of the 23 T cell receptor beta chains below, sequenced in a study of patients and donors after allogeneic stem cell transplantation. Via MiXCR, TCRdb re-called the RT-PCR reads, giving one row per CDR3 protein. The data show about 200,000 distinct CDR3 sequences, with 41% seen just once and about 35% held by the top ten. Sequenced material: blood, either unsorted or a sorted T cell fraction (not recorded which). All receptors derive from a human donor who was either an allogeneic HSCT recipient or a stem cell or donor lymphocyte infusion donor (not recorded which). It is not recorded whose cells these are; they may come from a transplant donor.

The CDR3 nucleotides read TGTGCCAGCAGCTTAACGGGAAGCGGGGCCTCTGGAAACACCATATATTTT. It codes for CASSLTGSGASGNTIYF. The chain recombines TRBV7-3 with TRBJ1-3, with a tentative D call TRBD1 (5 bases). Trimming pared 0 bases from V and 0 bases from J, leaving 12 bases between. The CDR3 contains 17 residues. Germline V gene data show CDR1 as SGHTA and CDR2 as FQGTGA. The full variable domain, rest sourced from reference TRBV7-3 and TRBJ1-3, is GAGVSQTPSNKVTEKGKYVELRCDPISGHTALYWYRQSLGQGPEFLIYFQGTGAADDSGLPNDRFFAVRPEGSVSTLKIQRTERGDSAVYLCASSLTGSGASGNTIYFGEGSWLTVV.

Only a few counts were recorded for this clonotype. The chain joins TRBV12-3 or TRBV12-4 to TRBJ1-1, with 8 bases aligning to TRBD1. The CDR3 length is 14 residues. The J segment lost 5 bases and the V segment lost 6 bases, leaving 8 bases of the junction unmatched. DNA of the CDR3: TGTGCCAGCAGCCCGATTACAGGGGGAACTGAAGCTTTCTTT. This sequence encodes CASSPITGGTEAFF.

This clonotype came up a few times. The V call is TRBV12-3 or TRBV12-4, the J call TRBJ2-7; 10 bases agree with TRBD2. Trimming took 6 bases from V and 2 from J; bases not matched to a gene: 4. This CDR3 has 14 amino acids. DNA of the CDR3: TGTGCCAGCAGGATAGCGGGAGGAACCTACGAGCAGTACTTC. Protein sequence: CASRIAGGTYEQYF.

The chain links TRBV27 to TRBJ2-1; 8 nucleotides line up with TRBD2. V was pared by 0 bases and J by 4 bases, with 2 bases of the junction left unmatched. Germline CDR1 and CDR2: MNHEY and SMNVEV (reference sequence). CDR3 length equals 15 residues. In DNA, the CDR3 is TGTGCCAGCAGTTTATCGGCTAGCGGGTACAATGAGCAGTTCTTC. This encodes CASSLSASGYNEQFF.

V and J are TRBV7-9 and TRBJ2-3; 9 bases fit TRBD1. The CDR3 has 15 residues. Unmatched junction bases numbered 7, after V lost 3 bases and J lost 6 bases. Germline CDR1 is SEHNR and CDR2 is FQNEAQ (reference sequence). CDR3 region: CASSFGDRVFDTQYF. In DNA form, the CDR3 reads TGTGCCAGCAGCTTTGGGGACAGGGTCTTTGATACGCAGTATTTT.

This clonotype was detected a few times. This rearrangement joins TRBV29-1 to TRBJ1-2; no clear D gene. Germline-derived CDR1 and CDR2 are SQVTM and ANQGSEA. The CDR3 extends over 10 amino acids. Trimming removed 6 bases from V and 8 bases from J, with 10 bases in between. The CDR3, as DNA: TGCAGCGTGGAGTGGGAAGGCTACACCTTC. This encodes CSVEWEGYTF.

CDR3 DNA sequence: TGTGCCAGCGAAGAGCAGGGCAGGGCAGTTCAGCCCCAGCATTTT. It yields the protein CASEEQGRAVQPQHF. The chain has TRBV2 and TRBJ1-5; maybe TRBD1 (5 bases). V lost 8 bases to trimming and J lost 6 bases, with 20 bases between them. The CDR3 is made up of 15 amino acids. Germline assignment: CDR1 SNHLY and CDR2 FYNNEI.

This clonotype was counted only a few times. This chain connects TRBV2 to TRBJ2-2; D may be TRBD2 (6 bases). CDR3 size: 15 residues. V lost 6 bases to trimming and J lost 1 base, with 12 bases between them. CDR1 and CDR2 (germline): SNHLY, FYNNEI. The DNA for the CDR3 is TGTGCCAGCAGCCCGGGACTTTTGAACACCGGGGAGCTGTTTTTT. The encoded protein is CASSPGLLNTGELFF.

This clonotype was found many times. Relative to the germline gene, one junction end is altered; a read error may explain this. This chain joins TRBV5-1 and TRBJ1-2; 9 nucleotides match TRBD1. The CDR3 runs 14 residues. Germline CDR1 SGHRS, CDR2 YFSETQ. CDR3 nucleotides: TGTGCCAGCAGTTTAGGGACAGGGAACTATGGCTACACCTTC. Translating gives CASSLGTGNYGYTF.

This clonotype was observed a handful of times. This sequence joins TRBV7-3 and TRBJ1-2, with D hard to call. V lost 4 bases and J 4 bases, leaving 19 bases between the germline ends. CDR1 SGHTA and CDR2 FQGTGA come from the germline V gene. The CDR3 consists of 16 residues. CDR3 in amino acids: CASSSDPGRPLYGYTF. The CDR3 nucleotides are TGTGCCAGCAGCTCCGACCCCGGAAGGCCCCTCTATGGCTACACCTTC.

This clonotype has just one count. This chain joins TRBV29-1 and TRBJ1-3, with D unresolved. The germline V and J ends were trimmed by 7 bases and 0 bases, with 10 bases remaining between them. CDR3 size: 13 residues. The germline gives CDR1 SQVTM, CDR2 ANQGSEA. CDR3 DNA: TGCAGCGCTCTCATAGACTCTGGAAACACCATATATTTT. Protein product: CSALIDSGNTIYF.

The V gene is TRBV6-2 or TRBV6-3, the J gene TRBJ1-1; D possibly corresponds to TRBD1 (5 bases). The CDR3 spans 13 residues. Looked up from germline, CDR1 is MNHEY and CDR2 is SVGEGT. V lost 2 bases, J lost 5 bases, and 9 bases lay in between. CDR3 in amino acids: CASSYHQGTEAFF. The CDR3 DNA is TGTGCCAGCAGTTACCACCAGGGAACTGAAGCTTTCTTT.

The sample holds a few counts of this clonotype. The chain links TRBV3-1 to TRBJ1-1, with D uncertain. V lost 0 bases, J lost 11 bases, and 7 bases lay in between. Germline lookup yields CDR1 LGHDT and CDR2 YNNKEL (reference sequence). CDR3 length: 11 amino acids. CDR3 region: CASSQDMGAFF. CDR3 coding DNA: TGTGCCAGCAGCCAAGATATGGGGGCTTTCTTT.

The V call is TRBV4-3, the J call TRBJ1-2; D remains ambiguous. V was cut by 0 bases and J by 8 bases, with 10 bases left in between. The CDR3 extends over 13 amino acids. Germline CDR1 LGHNA, CDR2 YSLEER. CDR3 DNA sequence: TGCGCCAGCAGCCAAGATCCGGAAGCCGGCTACACCTTC. Translation: CASSQDPEAGYTF.

The rearrangement joins TRBV5-1 to TRBJ1-5; possible D gene TRBD1, 6 bases. This CDR3 contains 14 residues. Germline V gene sequence: CDR1 SGHRS, CDR2 YFSETQ. V lost 5 bases and J 6 bases, leaving 15 bases between the germline ends. The CDR3 protein is CASRPDSGVQPQHF. CDR3 bases: TGCGCCAGCAGACCGGACAGTGGGGTTCAGCCCCAGCATTTT.

This clonotype was picked up a small number of times. The gene calls are TRBV6-2 or TRBV6-3 and TRBJ2-4; D gene ambiguous. V lost 0 bases and J 8 bases, leaving 14 bases between the germline ends. Per germline, CDR1 MNHEY and CDR2 SVGEGT. This CDR3 region has 15 residues. DNA of the CDR3: TGTGCCAGCAGTTACTCCTCGGTAGGGTCGGACATTCAGTACTTC. Translation gives CASSYSSVGSDIQYF.

The chain combines TRBV6-5 with TRBJ2-1; 9 bases are shared with TRBD2. CDR3 size: 19 residues. J gave up 3 bases and V 0 bases, and 12 bases lay outside the gene matches. Germline V lookup: CDR1 MNHEY, CDR2 SVGAGI. CDR3 sequence (DNA): TGTGCCAGCAGTTACTCATTACTTAGCGGGAGTGGCGGCTACAATGAGCAGTTCTTC. Residues: CASSYSLLSGSGGYNEQFF.

The chain is built from TRBV27 and TRBJ2-7, with 9 nucleotides matching TRBD1. This CDR3 is built from 16 residues. The V gene's germline CDR1 is MNHEY and CDR2 SMNVEV (reference sequence). V was pared by 4 bases and J by 0 bases, with 7 bases of the junction left unmatched. The CDR3 loop is CASSSWTGAVSYEQYF. The CDR3 bases are TGTGCCAGCAGTTCCTGGACAGGGGCCGTCTCCTACGAGCAGTACTTC.

This clonotype occurred once. This chain joins TRBV18 and TRBJ2-5; no reliable D call. Trimming took off 2 bases at V and 1 base at J, with 5 bases between the two ends. The germline CDR1 and CDR2 sequences are KGHSH and LQKENI. This CDR3 contains 13 residues. The CDR3 DNA reads TGTGCCAGCTCACCAGTGATCCAAGAGACCCAGTACTTC. It codes for CASSPVIQETQYF.

The chain is built from TRBV14 and TRBJ2-7, with D hard to call. The CDR3 consists of 15 residues. The germline V and J ends were trimmed by 0 bases and 6 bases, with 15 bases remaining between them. In germline, CDR1 is SGHDN, CDR2 FVKESK. DNA for the CDR3: TGTGCCAGCAGCCAAGAAGTGGATTTCGATTCCGAGCAGTACTTC. Its protein product is CASSQEVDFDSEQYF.

The rearrangement links TRBV9 to TRBJ2-1; no clear D gene. The V end was cut by 2 bases, the J end by 8 bases, with 8 bases between. This CDR3 is 12 amino acids long. Germline values: CDR1 SGDLS, CDR2 YYNGEE. In nucleotides, the CDR3 is TGTGCCAGCAGCGTGGCTAGTCATGAGCAGTTCTTC. It translates to CASSVASHEQFF.

The V gene is TRBV20-1, the J gene TRBJ2-1, with 9 bases matching TRBD1. This CDR3 has 17 residues. Trimming took 5 bases from V and 4 from J; bases not matched to a gene: 15. CDR1 and CDR2 (germline): DFQATT, SNEGSKA (reference sequence). Written as DNA, the CDR3 is TGCAGTGCTCCCGGACAGGGGCGGGAGTATTTTTACAATGAGCAGTTCTTC. It is translated as CSAPGQGREYFYNEQFF.

This rearrangement joins TRBV20-1 to TRBJ1-5; no firm D call. Germline V lookup: CDR1 DFQATT, CDR2 SNEGSKA (reference sequence). V dropped 1 base and J dropped 1 base, with 14 bases sitting between them. The CDR3 is made up of 16 amino acids. The CDR3, as DNA: TGCAGTGCTAGAGGGGGAAAGTTTTGGAGCAATCAGCCCCAGCATTTT. Translation gives CSARGGKFWSNQPQHF.